This record covers a single TCR beta chain. The CDR3 end is not reached by the read, which stops 3 residues before it; the germline J gene fills it in. immunoSEQ multiplex PCR used an average of roughly 1,100 ng genomic DNA. The method was immunoSEQ multiplex PCR; TCRdb's version includes in-frame clones alone and lacks a portion of them. Here the sample table reports some 41,000 clones. These data come from a study of T cells in women clearing cervical HPV infection. Prevalent HPV16 infections were excluded; only incident single HPV16 infections included. Dot-blot hybridization genotyped cervical HPV amplified with MY09/MY11 PCR. The CDR3 has 14 amino acids. Germline lookup yields CDR1 WSHSY and CDR2 SAAADI. V lost 5 bases, J lost 5 bases, and 4 bases stayed unmatched.

This TCR came from a woman between 18 and 70 years old with a cervical HPV16 infection that either progressed to CIN3+ or cleared (not recorded which). The gene calls are TRBV10-2 and TRBJ2-5; TRBD2 matches 11 bases. Material for sequencing was blood buffy coat. This CDR3 is CASSSSGRTETQYF. CDR3 bases read: TGCGCCAGCAGTTCTAGCGGGAGGACGGAGACC.